This TCR beta chain appears in the sequencing data of a study of T cell responses to AZD1222 COVID-19 vaccine. General observations from the study: No repertoire was sampled before or during the peak T cell response, only after it. Clonal diversity was possibly underestimated, and white British individuals and females predominated among donors. Baseline seropositivity occurred in only six or seven AZD1222 recipients.

As concerns this clone: No antigen is known for it.

Sequenced by immunoSEQ multiplex PCR; TCRdb stores in-frame clones only, minus some. The table has roughly 130,000 clones, 80% to 95% seen once; the top ten hold 3.5% to 4.5%. CDR1 and CDR2 (germline): LNHDA, SQIVND (reference sequence). Germline trimming cut 7 bases from V and 6 bases from J; bases unmatched to any gene: 11. This CDR3 region has 15 residues. The chain links TRBV19 to TRBJ2-2; 7 bases line up with TRBD2. Sample: peripheral blood, taken 28 days after the second AZD1222 dose. This TCR derives from an adult who received the AZD1222 COVID-19 vaccine. CDR3 sequence (DNA): TGTGCCAGTAAGGTAGCGGGCCAGGACCCCGGGGAGCTGTTTTTT. Protein product: CASKVAGQDPGELFF.